This TCR beta chain is from a study of cytomegalovirus exposure and HLA in healthy donors. Study observations and caveats: Presence/absence analyses assumed roughly uniform sequencing depth across donors. Links to common viral pathogens appeared, in a later analysis, for several of the most significant clusters.

Researchers ran the PCR with 60 Vbeta and 13 Jbeta primers. Original methodology: An analysis performed later counted roughly 80 million unique TCR beta chains (approximately 10 million of them shared). Profiled with immunoSEQ multiplex PCR; TCRdb holds only in-frame clones, not every one. V and J calls and clone size are given by that table; D and trimming were obtained from the DNA. Of about 150,000 clones listed, around 66% are singletons. In regard to this clone: As yet, its antigen is unknown.

Healthy bone marrow donors made up the donors. The sequenced material came from PBMCs. This receptor was identified in a woman aged 25 to 39 in good health and CMV-seropositive.

The CDR3 region is CSVYFFGRAVNEQFF. CDR3 DNA sequence: TGCAGCGTTTATTTTTTCGGGCGGGCCGTCAATGAGCAGTTCTTC. The rearrangement uses TRBV29-1 and TRBJ2-1, with a possible D match to TRBD2 (5 bases). The CDR3 sequence is 15 residues long. Germline V CDR1 and CDR2: SQVTM, ANQGSEA. Trimming cost V 5 bases and J 6 bases, with 20 bases left between them.